Below, one TCR beta chain is given with its context. The data belong to a study of blood T cell repertoires in COVID-19. Study at large: T cells, B-cell-depleted T cells, or PBMCs provided the cDNA or gDNA that served as material.

Recruited during active infection, patients (from Seattle) were subsequently followed longitudinally. Data came from immunoSEQ multiplex PCR; TCRdb stores just in-frame clones and leaves some out. The sample has 250,000 or so clones, approximately 88% seen once. Trimming cost V 0 bases and J 0 bases, with 6 bases left between them. This CDR3 is built from 16 residues. In germline, CDR1 is MNHEY, CDR2 SMNVEV (reference sequence). The TCR originated in a woman in her thirties with COVID-19, enrolled during active disease. The chain uses TRBV27 and TRBJ2-6; a possible D gene is TRBD2 (6 bases). Source material: peripheral blood. This chain's CDR3 is CASSLSGGSGANVLTF. CDR3 nucleotide sequence: TGTGCCAGCAGTTTATCCGGGGGCTCTGGGGCCAACGTCCTGACTTTC.